Detailed here is one T cell receptor (beta chain). The record originates from a study of technical replicates of blood from a few donors. The CDR3 runs to 16 residues. From germline, CDR1 is SGHRS and CDR2 YFSETQ. Trimming took off 4 bases at V and 5 bases at J, with 21 bases between the two ends. The table came from immunoSEQ multiplex PCR; TCRdb's copy has only in-frame clones and leaves some out. Of about 85,000 clones in the sample, just under 95% are singletons; the top ten hold about 0.26%. The chain joins TRBV5-1 to TRBJ1-1; TRBD1 might be the D (6 bases). The receptor was derived from a human donor in good health. Material: T cells isolated from PBMCs. The CDR3: CASSPPPQGGKTEAFF. The CDR3 nucleotides are TGCGCCAGCAGCCCGCCCCCACAGGGTGGGAAAACTGAAGCTTTCTTT.